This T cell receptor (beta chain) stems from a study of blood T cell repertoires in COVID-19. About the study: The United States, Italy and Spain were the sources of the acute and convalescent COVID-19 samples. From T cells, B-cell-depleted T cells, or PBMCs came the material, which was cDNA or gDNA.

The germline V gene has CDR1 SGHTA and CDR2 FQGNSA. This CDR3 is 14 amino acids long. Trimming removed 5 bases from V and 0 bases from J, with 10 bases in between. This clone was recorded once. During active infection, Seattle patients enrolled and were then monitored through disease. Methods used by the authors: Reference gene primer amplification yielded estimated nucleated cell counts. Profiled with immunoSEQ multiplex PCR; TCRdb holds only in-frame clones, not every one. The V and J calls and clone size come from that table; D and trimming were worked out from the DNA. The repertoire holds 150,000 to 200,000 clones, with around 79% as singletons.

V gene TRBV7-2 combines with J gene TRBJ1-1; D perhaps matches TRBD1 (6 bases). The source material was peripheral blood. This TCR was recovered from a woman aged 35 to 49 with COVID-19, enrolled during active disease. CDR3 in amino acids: CASSPGQLNTEAFF. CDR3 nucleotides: TGTGCCAGCAGCCCTGGACAGCTGAACACTGAAGCTTTCTTT.